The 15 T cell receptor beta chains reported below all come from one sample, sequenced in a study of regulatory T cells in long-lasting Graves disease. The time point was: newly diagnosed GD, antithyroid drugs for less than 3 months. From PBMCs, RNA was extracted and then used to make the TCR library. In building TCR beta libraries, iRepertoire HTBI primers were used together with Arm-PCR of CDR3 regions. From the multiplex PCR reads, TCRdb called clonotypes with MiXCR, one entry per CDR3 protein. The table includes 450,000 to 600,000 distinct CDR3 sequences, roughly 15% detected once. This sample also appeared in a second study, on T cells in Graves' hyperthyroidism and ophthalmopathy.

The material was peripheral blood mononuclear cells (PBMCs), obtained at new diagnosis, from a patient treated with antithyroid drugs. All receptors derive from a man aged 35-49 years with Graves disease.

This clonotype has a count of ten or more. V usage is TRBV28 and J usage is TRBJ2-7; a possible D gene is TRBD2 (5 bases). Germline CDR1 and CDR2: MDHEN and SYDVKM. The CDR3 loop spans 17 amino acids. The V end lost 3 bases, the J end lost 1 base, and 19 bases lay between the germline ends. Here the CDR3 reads CASSFTGISEGSYEQYF. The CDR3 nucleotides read TGTGCCAGCAGTTTCACCGGGATCTCAGAAGGTTCCTACGAGCAGTACTTC.

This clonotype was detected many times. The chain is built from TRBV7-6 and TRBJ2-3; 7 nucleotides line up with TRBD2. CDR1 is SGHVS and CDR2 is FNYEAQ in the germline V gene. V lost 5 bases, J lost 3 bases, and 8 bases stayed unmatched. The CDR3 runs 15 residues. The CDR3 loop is CASSPPGGKTDTQYF. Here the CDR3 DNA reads TGTGCCAGCAGCCCTCCCGGGGGGAAGACAGATACGCAGTATTTT. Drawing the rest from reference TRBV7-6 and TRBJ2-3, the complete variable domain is GAGVSQSPRYKVTKRGQDVALRCDPISGHVSLYWYRQALGQGPEFLTYFNYEAQQDKSGLPNDRFSAERPEGSISTLTIQRTEQRDSAMYRCASSPPGGKTDTQYFGPGTRLTVL.

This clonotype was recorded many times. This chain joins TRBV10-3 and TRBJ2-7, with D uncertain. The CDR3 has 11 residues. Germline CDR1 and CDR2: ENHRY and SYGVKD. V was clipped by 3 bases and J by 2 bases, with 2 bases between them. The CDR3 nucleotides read TGTGCCATCAGTGAAGCCTACGAGCAGTACTTC. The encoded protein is CAISEAYEQYF.

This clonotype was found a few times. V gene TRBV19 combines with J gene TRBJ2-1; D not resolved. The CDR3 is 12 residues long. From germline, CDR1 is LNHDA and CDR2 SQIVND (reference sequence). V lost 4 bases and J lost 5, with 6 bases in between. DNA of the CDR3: TGTGCCAGTAGTACACCCCACAATGAGCAGTTCTTC. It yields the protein CASSTPHNEQFF. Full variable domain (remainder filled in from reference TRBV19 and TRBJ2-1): DGGITQSPKYLFRKEGQNVTLSCEQNLNHDAMYWYRQDPGQGLRLIYYSQIVNDFQKGDIAEGYSVSREKKESFPLTVTSAQKNPTAFYLCASSTPHNEQFFGPGTRLTVL.

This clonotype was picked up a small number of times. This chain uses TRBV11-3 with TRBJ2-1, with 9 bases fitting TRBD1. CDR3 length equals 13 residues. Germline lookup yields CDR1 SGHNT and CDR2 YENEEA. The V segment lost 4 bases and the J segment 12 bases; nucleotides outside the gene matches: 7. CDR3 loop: CASSSDRGRGQFF. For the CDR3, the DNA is TGTGCCAGCAGCTCGGACAGGGGAAGGGGGCAGTTCTTC.

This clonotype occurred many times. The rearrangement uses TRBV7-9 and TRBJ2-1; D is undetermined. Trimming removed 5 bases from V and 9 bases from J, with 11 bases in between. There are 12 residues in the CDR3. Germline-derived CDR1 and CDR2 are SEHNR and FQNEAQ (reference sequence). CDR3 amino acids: CASSLLIPEQFF. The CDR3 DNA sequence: TGTGCCAGCAGCCTCCTGATCCCTGAGCAGTTCTTC.

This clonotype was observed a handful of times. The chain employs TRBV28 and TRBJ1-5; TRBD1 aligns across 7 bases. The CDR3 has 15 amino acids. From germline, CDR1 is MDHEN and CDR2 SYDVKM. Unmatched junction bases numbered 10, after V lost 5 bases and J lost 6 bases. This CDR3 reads CASSPLDRVSQPQHF. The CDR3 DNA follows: TGTGCCAGCAGTCCGCTCGACAGGGTGAGTCAGCCCCAGCATTTT.

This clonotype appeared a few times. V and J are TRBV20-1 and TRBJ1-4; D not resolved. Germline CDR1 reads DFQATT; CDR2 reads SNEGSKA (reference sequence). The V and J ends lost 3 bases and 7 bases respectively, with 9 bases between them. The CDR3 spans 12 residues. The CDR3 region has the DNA TGCAGTGCTAGGTCCCGGCGTGAAAAACTGTTTTTT. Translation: CSARSRREKLFF.

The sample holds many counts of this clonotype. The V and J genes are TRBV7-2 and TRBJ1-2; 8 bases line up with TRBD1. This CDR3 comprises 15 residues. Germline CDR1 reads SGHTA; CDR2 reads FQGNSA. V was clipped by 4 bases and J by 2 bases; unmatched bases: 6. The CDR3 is CASSSQGAANYGYTF. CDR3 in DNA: TGTGCCAGCAGCTCCCAGGGGGCAGCAAACTATGGCTACACCTTC.

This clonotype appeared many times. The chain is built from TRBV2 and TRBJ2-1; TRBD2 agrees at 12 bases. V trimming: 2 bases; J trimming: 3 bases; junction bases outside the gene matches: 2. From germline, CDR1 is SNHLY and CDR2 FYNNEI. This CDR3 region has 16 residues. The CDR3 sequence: CASSELAGGFYNEQFF. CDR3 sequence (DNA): TGTGCCAGCAGTGAACTAGCGGGAGGGTTCTACAATGAGCAGTTCTTC.

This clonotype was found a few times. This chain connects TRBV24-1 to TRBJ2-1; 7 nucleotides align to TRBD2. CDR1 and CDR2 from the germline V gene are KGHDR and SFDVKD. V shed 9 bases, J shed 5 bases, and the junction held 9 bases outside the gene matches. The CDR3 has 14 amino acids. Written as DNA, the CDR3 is TGTGCCACCCGACCGGGGGGAGGGAACAATGAGCAGTTCTTC. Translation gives CATRPGGGNNEQFF.

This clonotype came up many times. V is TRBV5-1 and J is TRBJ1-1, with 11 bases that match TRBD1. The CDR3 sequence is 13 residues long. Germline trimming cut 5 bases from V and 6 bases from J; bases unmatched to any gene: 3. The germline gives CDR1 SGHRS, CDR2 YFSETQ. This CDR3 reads CASSRDRGAEAFF. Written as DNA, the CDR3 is TGCGCCAGCAGTAGGGACAGGGGGGCTGAAGCTTTCTTT.

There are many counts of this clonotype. Written as DNA, the CDR3 is TGTGCCAGCAGTTTCTCCGGGACTAGCGGGATCCTCTCCTACGAGCAGTACTTC. Translation gives CASSFSGTSGILSYEQYF. The chain employs TRBV28 and TRBJ2-7; TRBD2 agrees at 13 bases. CDR1 and CDR2 from the germline V gene are MDHEN and SYDVKM. After removal of 3 bases from V and 0 bases from J, the junction contained 8 bases not matched to a gene. This CDR3 is 18 amino acids long.

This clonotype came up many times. CDR3 bases: TGTGCCAGCAGCTCCGGGTCGGGACTAGCGGGATTGGATGAGCAGTTCTTC. It yields the protein CASSSGSGLAGLDEQFF. V gene TRBV11-1 combines with J gene TRBJ2-1; 13 bases fit TRBD2. With V trimmed by 4 bases and J by 8 bases, 11 bases remained unmatched. In germline, CDR1 is SGHAT, CDR2 FQDESV (reference sequence). The CDR3 is 17 residues long.

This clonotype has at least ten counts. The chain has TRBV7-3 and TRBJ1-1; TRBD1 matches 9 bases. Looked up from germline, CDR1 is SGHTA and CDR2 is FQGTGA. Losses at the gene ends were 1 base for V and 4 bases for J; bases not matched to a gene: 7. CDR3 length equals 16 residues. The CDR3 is CASSLKGQGLGTEAFF. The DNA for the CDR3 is TGTGCCAGCAGCTTAAAGGGACAGGGATTGGGCACTGAAGCTTTCTTT.